Listed here is a single T cell receptor (beta chain). The specificity of this receptor is unknown. Base-call qualities are not available, and no considerably larger clone is one nucleotide away. Spanning cysteine to phenylalanine, the CDR3 consists of 10 amino acids. The kept DNA is CDR3 alone, 30 bases in frame from the first base. Looking up the germline V gene yields CDR1 MGHDK and CDR2 SYGVNS. The V and J ends are trimmed by 8 bases and 3 bases, leaving 5 bases between them. This entry comes from a study of shared clonotypes between healthy human individuals (dated by TCRdb to 2020 to 2022). Broadly, across the study: A couple of women and a few men aged 18 to 49 years were included in the cohort. Per donor, three plates each were used for CD4 naive and CD4 memory, two for CD8 naive, and one for CD8 memory. The study deeply sequenced blood TCR repertoires of about five healthy adults to estimate repertoire size and the extent of clonotype sharing between individuals. To increase sequencing depth and limit assay-specific biases, different laboratories used diverse techniques to prepare libraries and sequence TCR repertoires. Each donor's leukapheresis produced roughly between roughly 0.85 and 10 billion PBMCs.

Using the deep immunoSEQ assay, multiplex PCR amplified TCR CDR3 regions from genomic DNA. Genomic DNA extracted from each cell subset was distributed evenly over all wells of several immunoSEQ 96-well plates, and each plate served as one replicate. For sorted subsets, roughly 200 ng genomic DNA, equal to approximately 30,000 T cell genomes, was loaded into each replicate PCR. The purified libraries were quantified using a Qubit 3.0 fluorometer, sized with a Bioanalyzer 2100, and then quantified again using the KAPA Library Quantification kit. Each immunoSEQ 96-well plate was sequenced on its own single-read 150-cycle Illumina NextSeq 550 flow cell. Concerning the study's data processing: The immunoSEQ output contained only junctional sequences without quality scores, so filtering could not match that applied to full-length reads. To assign V/J genes and CDR3, sequences were annotated using PyIR, a Python wrapper for IgBLAST v1.9, with IMGT germline references. Reads were filtered out if the reads had weak V/J assignments (E-value above 1e-6), no CDR3, stop codons, out-of-frame junctions, or ambiguous translated residues. V3J clonotypes were defined by identical inferred V gene, J gene, and CDR3 amino acid sequence. To compute the percentage overlap between repertoires, the number of shared unique clonotypes was divided by the size of the smaller repertoire. Three approaches were used to assess repertoire richness: RTK rarefaction, the Chao1 estimator, and Recon v2.1 estimates of unobserved clonotypes. Generation probabilities were computed with OLGA for all TCRbeta clonotypes obtained by the gDNA method from a few donors. Sourced from immuneACCESS, this table was stored by TCRdb with only in-frame sequences that have V and J called. A share of the clones is absent; for the studies checked, an unresolved V gene accounts for under half, and the remainder has no known explanation. V and J calls and clone size come straight from that table; D and trimming were deduced from the DNA. The sample table lists 2.3 million or so clones, 90% to 95% of them with a count of one. About 0.37% of the sample belongs to the ten largest clones.

The paper's findings and limits, for the study overall: Sampling was restricted to blood, and TCR repertoires in tissues likely differ from the TCR repertoires found in blood. Rarefaction of sorted-subset datasets indicated incomplete sequencing despite the large sequencing depth. Sharing across a few donors was observed for approximately 5% of naive CD4, over 3% of naive CD8, 2% to 2.5% of memory CD4, and approximately 0.41% of memory CD8 clonotypes. Larger estimated clonotype richness was generally found for naive subsets than for memory subsets. The small number of donors limited the genetic and exposure-history diversity represented. Clonotypes shared by all four sorted-subset donors showed higher generation probabilities than non-shared clonotypes. Pairwise subsampling indicated that sequencing depth was expected to affect the degree of clonotype sharing among donors.

The donors were healthy, HIV-negative adults who had no recently reported acute infections or vaccinations. Only Caucasian adults living in Nashville, Tennessee, USA were represented among the donors. CD4+ T cells were enriched through magnetic negative selection, after which naive cells were positively selected on CD45RA and the remaining negative fraction served as the memory subset. After blood collection by leukapheresis, PBMCs were isolated using Ficoll-Histopaque density gradient centrifugation and then cryopreserved in the vapor phase of liquid nitrogen. Purity and quantity of every magnetically sorted T cell population were checked by analytical flow cytometry. From each sorted fraction, genomic DNA was isolated and quantified by UV absorbance on a Nanodrop 2000c.

The source of this sequence is a man younger than 35 in good health. Some clones in this sample may be carry-over from other donors' samples. The sequence links TRBV25-1 to TRBJ2-7, with the D gene call left open. Sequencing used naive CD4+ T cells from PBMCs. The sample's cell subset or site label is to be understood as: CD45RA+ positively selected. The sequenced DNA is TGTGCCAGCGGAGTCTACGAGCAGTACTTC. The translation is CASGVYEQYF.